Listed here is a single T cell receptor (beta chain). The clone's antigen remains unknown. The input lacks base qualities; no much larger clone sits a single base away. These data come from a study of blood T cells in healthy people across ages (dated by TCRdb to about 2015). With regard to the full study: In model experiments, roughly one uniquely barcoded TCR beta cDNA molecule per two T cells was captured by template switching. Using deep sequencing normalized with unique cDNA molecular identifiers, the study measured how TCR beta repertoire diversity changes with age. Four age groups were formed from the donors: young (average around 15 years), middle-aged (more than 35), aged (approximately 60) and long-lived (about 80). To avoid experimental bias, donors of different ages were distributed randomly across sequencing lanes. The study analyzed two additional independent replicas of 1 million unique cDNA reads from the same blood draw for two donors, one aged 18 to 29 and one aged 80 or older. General findings and caveats noted by the study authors: Bulk unsorted PBMC profiling prevented conclusive comparison of naive and antigen-experienced compartments. There was a strong correlation between observed TCR beta diversity and the percentage of naive T cells measured by flow cytometry. Total diversity estimates from one million sequenced T cells were considered lower bounds and underestimates. The CMV infection status of donors was not known, potentially confounding age-related changes in expanded clonotypes. Observed TCR beta diversity per million T cells fell roughly linearly with age, and a significant reduction was already apparent by age around 44. Compared with the aged group, more naive CD4+ T cells, fewer expanded clones and increased TCR diversity were shown by the long-lived group, suggesting age selection.

As encoded in the germline V gene, CDR1 is SGHRS while CDR2 is YFSETQ. From its cysteine to its phenylalanine, the CDR3 spans 15 amino acids. Only CDR3 DNA is held: 45 bases, read in frame from base 1. V trim: 3 bases; J trim: 7 bases; unmatched bases: 7. Libraries were made using 5' RACE. The second PCR ran for roughly 7 to 12 cycles and used a J-beta primer mix along with a sample-barcoded 5' primer. A template-switch 5' adaptor carrying 12 random nucleotides introduced a unique molecular identifier onto each TCR beta cDNA molecule. Each sample yielded at least 3 million CDR3-containing paired-end reads. All of the RNA was converted into first-strand cDNA using the Mint cDNA synthesis kit, with a TRBC-specific oligonucleotide serving as the primer. After uracil-DNA glycosylase treatment, a first 18-cycle PCR used universal primers M1SS and BC2_uni_R on all cDNA. The study's own analysis went as follows. Each sample was normalized by randomly selecting 1 million high-quality reads, each carrying a distinct molecular identifier. Instead of being binned into consensus sequences, reads that shared molecular identifiers were thrown out. MiTCR, with a Q25 quality threshold and the strictest error-elimination algorithm, was used for CDR3 identification, clonotype clustering and error correction. A nonparametric unseen species model with Euler transformation was used to estimate lower-bound total TCR beta diversity. TCRdb redid the processing of the public reads, applying fastp at Q25 and MiXCR, and retained in-frame beta chains. Every entry covers one CDR3 protein and lists the most common genes and DNA from its rows. The V and J calls were determined by TCRdb, not by the authors. In all, the sample holds around 1,900,000 distinct CDR3 sequences, and about two fifths of those were seen once. Of the sample, 20% to 25% falls within the top ten clones.

The donors were roughly 39 Caucasian individuals from Russia, aged 6 to 90 years, who were systemically healthy. Ten milliliters of peripheral blood were drawn from each donor into EDTA-treated Vacutainer tubes. PBMCs were isolated by Ficoll-Paque density-gradient centrifugation, with at least 6 million obtained per sample. Trizol reagent was used to extract total RNA from the PBMCs, yielding at least 6 micrograms per sample. For every donor, flow cytometry on a PBMC aliquot measured the percentage of naive CD45RAhigh/CD27high T cells. The sample consisted of blood. The chain uses TRBV5-1 and TRBJ2-4, and 10 junction bases match TRBD1. The TCR originated in a human donor in good health. The CDR3 loop reads CASSSGQGVFNIQYF. The DNA is as follows: TGCGCCAGCAGCTCCGGACAGGGGGTATTCAACATTCAGTACTTC. Joined to the reference TRBV5-1 and TRBJ2-4 proteins, this CDR3 gives the full variable domain: KAGVTQTPRYLIKTRGQQVTLSCSPISGHRSVSWYQQTPGQGLQFLFEYFSETQRNKGNFPGRFSGRQFSNSRSEMNVSTLELGDSALYLCASSSGQGVFNIQYFGAGTRLSVL.